This T cell receptor (beta chain) was retrieved from a study of T cell responses to AZD1222 COVID-19 vaccine. A note on this clone: Its antigen is unidentified.

Study results and caveats: Clonal diversity was possibly underestimated; the donors were predominantly white British and more often female.

V was pared by 0 bases and J by 4 bases, with 17 bases between. Germline-derived CDR1 and CDR2 are SGHRS and YFSETQ. The CDR3 has 16 residues. Sequencing was performed with immunoSEQ multiplex PCR; in TCRdb, only in-frame clones are kept and a portion is missing. The sample lists about 150,000 clones; roughly 89% were seen once. The chain carries TRBV5-1 and TRBJ2-7; D tentatively fits TRBD1 or TRBD2 (6 bases each). This sequence originates from an adult who received the AZD1222 COVID-19 vaccine. Material: peripheral blood, obtained 28 days after the second AZD1222 dose. The CDR3 protein is CASSLDGGGVGYEQYF. The CDR3 DNA reads as TGCGCCAGCAGCTTGGATGGGGGCGGGGTTGGTTACGAGCAGTACTTC.